The next 19 T cell receptor beta chains were all read from a single sample in a study of T cells in Graves' hyperthyroidism and ophthalmopathy. There were TCR beta CDR3 regions amplified from RNA transcripts. The HTBI primer set served for first-round RT-PCR of the TCR CDR3. TCRdb reprocessed the multiplex PCR reads via MiXCR and lists one record per CDR3 protein. The top ten hold roughly 33% of the sample, which has 300,000 to 450,000 distinct CDR3 sequences, about 15% seen once. Sequenced material: blood. These receptors all stem from a woman aged 25 to 39 with Graves' hyperthyroidism.

This clonotype was seen a handful of times. The V gene is TRBV5-1, the J gene TRBJ1-2, with TRBD1 identical over 12 bases. CDR1 is SGHRS, CDR2 YFSETQ, per germline. CDR3 length: 16 amino acids. V trimming: 1 base; J trimming: 4 bases; junction bases outside the gene matches: 5. CDR3 region: CASSLTGTGGGYGYTF. Here the CDR3 DNA reads TGCGCCAGCAGCTTGACTGGGACAGGGGGCGGCTATGGCTACACCTTC.

This clonotype was observed many times. This chain joins TRBV4-1 and TRBJ1-1; D remains unclear. The length of the CDR3 is 13 residues. Germline values: CDR1 MGHRA, CDR2 YSYEKL. V shed 1 base and J shed 1 base, with 4 bases lying between them. For the CDR3, the DNA is TGCGCCAGCAGCCAAGCGACGAACACTGAAGCTTTCTTT. Translation gives CASSQATNTEAFF.

Only a few counts were recorded for this clonotype. The chain is built from TRBV29-1 and TRBJ2-1, with TRBD2 identical over 11 bases. Germline trimming cut 5 bases from V and 0 bases from J; bases unmatched to any gene: 18. Germline values: CDR1 SQVTM, CDR2 ANQGSEA. This CDR3 is 20 amino acids long. The CDR3, as DNA: TGCAGCGTTCTTAACTTTACCGGGACTAGCGGAAAAAGCTCCTACAATGAGCAGTTCTTC. This sequence encodes CSVLNFTGTSGKSSYNEQFF.

This chain uses TRBV29-1 with TRBJ2-3, with a weak D call TRBD2 (5 bases). The ends were cut back, 4 bases at V and 0 bases at J, with 14 bases in the middle. The germline V gene has CDR1 SQVTM and CDR2 ANQGSEA. The CDR3 length is 15 residues. The CDR3 reads CSVVVSGGSTDTQYF. CDR3 nucleotide sequence: TGCAGCGTTGTTGTTAGTGGAGGTAGCACAGATACGCAGTATTTT.

The sample holds a few counts of this clonotype. The rearrangement links TRBV18 to TRBJ1-2; no clear D gene. The germline CDR1 and CDR2 sequences are KGHSH and LQKENI. V was shortened by 3 bases and J by 6 bases, with 8 bases between the two germline ends. The CDR3 length is 12 residues. This CDR3 reads CASSPSGDGYTF. CDR3 DNA sequence: TGTGCCAGCTCACCCTCGGGAGATGGCTACACCTTC. Full variable domain (rest looked up from reference TRBV18 and TRBJ1-2): NAGVMQNPRHLVRRRGQEARLRCSPMKGHSHVYWYRQLPEEGLKFMVYLQKENIIDESGMPKERFSAEFPKEGPSILRIQQVVRGDSAAYFCASSPSGDGYTFGSGTRLTVV.

This clonotype was seen repeatedly, ten times or more. The rearrangement links TRBV12-3 or TRBV12-4 to TRBJ2-1; no reliable D call. Trimming cost V 5 bases and J 4 bases, with 12 bases left between them. This CDR3 region has 14 residues. The CDR3 sequence is CASSLQDEYNEQFF. The DNA of the CDR3 is TGTGCCAGCAGTCTCCAGGACGAGTACAATGAGCAGTTCTTC.

The chain has TRBV2 and TRBJ2-1, with 8 bases matching TRBD1. This CDR3 spans 16 amino acids. Germline V gene data show CDR1 as SNHLY and CDR2 as FYNNEI. Trimming took 6 bases from V and 8 from J; bases not matched to a gene: 15. The CDR3 region is CASSAAGTGFIDEQFF. Here the CDR3 DNA reads TGTGCCAGCAGCGCCGCCGGGACAGGTTTCATCGATGAGCAGTTCTTC.

This clonotype appeared a few times. V gene TRBV4-1 combines with J gene TRBJ1-2; D may be TRBD1 (5 bases). The ends were cut back, 1 base at V and 4 bases at J, with 13 bases in the middle. Germline CDR1 MGHRA, CDR2 YSYEKL. The CDR3 consists of 15 residues. CDR3 loop: CASSQVGGEGYGYTF. CDR3 in DNA: TGCGCCAGCAGCCAAGTGGGGGGGGAAGGCTATGGCTACACCTTC.

This clonotype was found a few times. This chain joins TRBV3-1 and TRBJ2-5, with TRBD1 matching 7 bases. The CDR3 spans 17 residues. The junction had 13 bases not matched to a gene; V was cut back by 4 bases and J by 2 bases. The germline V gene encodes CDR1 LGHDT and CDR2 YNNKEL (reference sequence). The CDR3 region is CASSPNPLWTGQETQYF. DNA of the CDR3: TGTGCCAGCAGCCCGAATCCTCTATGGACAGGTCAAGAGACCCAGTACTTC.

This clonotype was counted between two and nine times. The chain is built from TRBV20-1 and TRBJ1-1, with TRBD1 matching 7 bases. The junction had 8 bases not matched to a gene; V was cut back by 5 bases and J by 2 bases. Looked up from germline, CDR1 is DFQATT and CDR2 is SNEGSKA (reference sequence). This CDR3 spans 14 amino acids. The CDR3 is CSACAGTVNTEAFF. The CDR3 nucleotides read TGCAGTGCTTGCGCCGGGACAGTTAACACTGAAGCTTTCTTT.

This clonotype has at least ten counts. V is TRBV10-3 and J is TRBJ2-1, with D hard to call. The CDR3 is 13 amino acids. V was cut by 2 bases and J by 4 bases, with 6 bases left in between. Germline V gene sequence: CDR1 ENHRY, CDR2 SYGVKD. The CDR3 here is CAISESAYNEQFF. CDR3 sequence (DNA): TGTGCCATCAGTGAGAGCGCGTACAATGAGCAGTTCTTC.

This clonotype was found many times. The chain combines TRBV7-9 with TRBJ2-3; TRBD2 matches 11 bases. Germline V lookup: CDR1 SEHNR, CDR2 FQNEAQ (reference sequence). This CDR3 contains 17 residues. J gave up 6 bases and V 3 bases, and 11 bases lay outside the gene matches. CDR3 residues: CASSFPLTSGSIDTQYF. The DNA for the CDR3 is TGTGCCAGCAGCTTCCCCCTCACTAGCGGGAGCATCGATACGCAGTATTTT.

This clonotype occurred many times. The chain is built from TRBV11-3 and TRBJ1-1; no clear D. The CDR3 sequence is 14 residues long. V lost 5 bases and J 6 bases, leaving 16 bases between the germline ends. Germline CDR1 and CDR2: SGHNT and YENEEA. The CDR3 region has the DNA TGTGCCAGCAGCCAGTCCACGGATGGGGCTGAAGCTTTCTTT. As protein: CASSQSTDGAEAFF.

The rearrangement joins TRBV30 to TRBJ2-4; D gene ambiguous. CDR3 size: 13 residues. V was cut by 0 bases and J by 9 bases, with 12 bases left in between. The germline gives CDR1 GTSNPN, CDR2 SVGIG (reference sequence). This CDR3 is CAWSVPPSGIQYF. CDR3 in DNA: TGTGCCTGGAGTGTACCTCCTTCGGGCATTCAGTACTTC.

This clonotype was counted at least ten times. This rearrangement joins TRBV28 to TRBJ2-1; 8 positions match TRBD1. V lost 5 bases to trimming and J lost 1 base; unmatched junction nucleotides: 7. This CDR3 spans 16 amino acids. From germline, CDR1 is MDHEN and CDR2 SYDVKM. CDR3 loop: CASSHQGARSYNEQFF. The CDR3 DNA reads as TGTGCCAGCAGTCATCAGGGGGCACGGTCCTACAATGAGCAGTTCTTC.

The chain is built from TRBV20-1 and TRBJ2-5; D is possibly TRBD2 (6 bases). CDR1 and CDR2 (germline): DFQATT, SNEGSKA (reference sequence). V dropped 5 bases and J dropped 3 bases, with 16 bases sitting between them. The CDR3 is made up of 14 amino acids. Here the CDR3 reads CSASRDGWEETQYF. The CDR3 region has the DNA TGCAGTGCTTCGCGGGACGGATGGGAAGAGACCCAGTACTTC.

This chain links TRBV29-1 with TRBJ1-1; tentatively, D is TRBD1 (6 bases). Germline CDR1 is SQVTM and CDR2 is ANQGSEA. CDR3 length equals 14 residues. The V end was cut by 1 base, the J end by 1 base, with 10 bases between. The CDR3 nucleotides are TGCAGCGTTGAAGTGAGAGGGGGGAACACTGAAGCTTTCTTT. This codes for CSVEVRGGNTEAFF.

The chain recombines TRBV11-1 with TRBJ2-2; unclear D gene. The V gene lost 2 bases and the J gene lost 3 bases, with 7 bases spanning the gap. The CDR3 contains 14 residues. Germline values: CDR1 SGHAT, CDR2 FQDESV (reference sequence). This CDR3 reads CASSLHGYTGELFF. DNA for the CDR3: TGTGCCAGCAGCTTACATGGGTACACCGGGGAGCTGTTTTTT.

The chain employs TRBV5-4 and TRBJ2-3; 8 bases agree with TRBD2. The germline V gene has CDR1 SGHNT and CDR2 YYREEE (reference sequence). V lost 5 bases and J lost 3; bases outside the gene matches: 20. This CDR3 has 19 amino acids. The CDR3 reads CASRSNPGLVGGGTDTQYF. In DNA form, the CDR3 reads TGTGCCAGCAGATCCAACCCGGGACTAGTGGGAGGAGGGACAGATACGCAGTATTTT.